What follows is one T cell receptor (beta chain) and its context. The sample comes from a study of blood T cells in healthy people across ages. Together with a sample-barcoded 5' primer, a J-beta primer mix was included in a second PCR lasting about 7 to 11 cycles. TCRdb re-derived calls from the 5' RACE reads in MiXCR, one entry per CDR3 protein. The data hold hundreds of thousands of distinct CDR3 sequences, with roughly three fifths observed a single time. The CDR3 length is 17 residues. From germline, CDR1 is SQVTM and CDR2 ANQGSEA. The TCR originated in a middle-aged man in good health. The sample taken for sequencing was blood. The V call is TRBV29-1, the J call TRBJ2-1, with D possibly called TRBD1 or TRBD2 (6 bases each). The J call may be in error: the DNA end matches TRBJ2-7 better. CDR3 coding DNA: TGCAGCGTTGAGGGGGGCTGGGGCACCCGCTCCTACAATGAGCAGTACTTC. Protein sequence: CSVEGGWGTRSYNEQYF.